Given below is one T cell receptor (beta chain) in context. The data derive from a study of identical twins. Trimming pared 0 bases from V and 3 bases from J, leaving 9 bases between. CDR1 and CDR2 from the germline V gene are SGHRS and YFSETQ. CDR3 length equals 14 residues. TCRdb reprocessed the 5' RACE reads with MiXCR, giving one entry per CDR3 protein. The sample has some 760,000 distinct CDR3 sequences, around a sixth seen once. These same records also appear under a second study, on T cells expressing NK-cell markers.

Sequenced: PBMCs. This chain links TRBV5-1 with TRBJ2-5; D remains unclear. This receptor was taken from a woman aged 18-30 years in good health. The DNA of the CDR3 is TGCGCCAGCAGCTTGGACAGACTTGAAGAGACCCAGTACTTC. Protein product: CASSLDRLEETQYF.